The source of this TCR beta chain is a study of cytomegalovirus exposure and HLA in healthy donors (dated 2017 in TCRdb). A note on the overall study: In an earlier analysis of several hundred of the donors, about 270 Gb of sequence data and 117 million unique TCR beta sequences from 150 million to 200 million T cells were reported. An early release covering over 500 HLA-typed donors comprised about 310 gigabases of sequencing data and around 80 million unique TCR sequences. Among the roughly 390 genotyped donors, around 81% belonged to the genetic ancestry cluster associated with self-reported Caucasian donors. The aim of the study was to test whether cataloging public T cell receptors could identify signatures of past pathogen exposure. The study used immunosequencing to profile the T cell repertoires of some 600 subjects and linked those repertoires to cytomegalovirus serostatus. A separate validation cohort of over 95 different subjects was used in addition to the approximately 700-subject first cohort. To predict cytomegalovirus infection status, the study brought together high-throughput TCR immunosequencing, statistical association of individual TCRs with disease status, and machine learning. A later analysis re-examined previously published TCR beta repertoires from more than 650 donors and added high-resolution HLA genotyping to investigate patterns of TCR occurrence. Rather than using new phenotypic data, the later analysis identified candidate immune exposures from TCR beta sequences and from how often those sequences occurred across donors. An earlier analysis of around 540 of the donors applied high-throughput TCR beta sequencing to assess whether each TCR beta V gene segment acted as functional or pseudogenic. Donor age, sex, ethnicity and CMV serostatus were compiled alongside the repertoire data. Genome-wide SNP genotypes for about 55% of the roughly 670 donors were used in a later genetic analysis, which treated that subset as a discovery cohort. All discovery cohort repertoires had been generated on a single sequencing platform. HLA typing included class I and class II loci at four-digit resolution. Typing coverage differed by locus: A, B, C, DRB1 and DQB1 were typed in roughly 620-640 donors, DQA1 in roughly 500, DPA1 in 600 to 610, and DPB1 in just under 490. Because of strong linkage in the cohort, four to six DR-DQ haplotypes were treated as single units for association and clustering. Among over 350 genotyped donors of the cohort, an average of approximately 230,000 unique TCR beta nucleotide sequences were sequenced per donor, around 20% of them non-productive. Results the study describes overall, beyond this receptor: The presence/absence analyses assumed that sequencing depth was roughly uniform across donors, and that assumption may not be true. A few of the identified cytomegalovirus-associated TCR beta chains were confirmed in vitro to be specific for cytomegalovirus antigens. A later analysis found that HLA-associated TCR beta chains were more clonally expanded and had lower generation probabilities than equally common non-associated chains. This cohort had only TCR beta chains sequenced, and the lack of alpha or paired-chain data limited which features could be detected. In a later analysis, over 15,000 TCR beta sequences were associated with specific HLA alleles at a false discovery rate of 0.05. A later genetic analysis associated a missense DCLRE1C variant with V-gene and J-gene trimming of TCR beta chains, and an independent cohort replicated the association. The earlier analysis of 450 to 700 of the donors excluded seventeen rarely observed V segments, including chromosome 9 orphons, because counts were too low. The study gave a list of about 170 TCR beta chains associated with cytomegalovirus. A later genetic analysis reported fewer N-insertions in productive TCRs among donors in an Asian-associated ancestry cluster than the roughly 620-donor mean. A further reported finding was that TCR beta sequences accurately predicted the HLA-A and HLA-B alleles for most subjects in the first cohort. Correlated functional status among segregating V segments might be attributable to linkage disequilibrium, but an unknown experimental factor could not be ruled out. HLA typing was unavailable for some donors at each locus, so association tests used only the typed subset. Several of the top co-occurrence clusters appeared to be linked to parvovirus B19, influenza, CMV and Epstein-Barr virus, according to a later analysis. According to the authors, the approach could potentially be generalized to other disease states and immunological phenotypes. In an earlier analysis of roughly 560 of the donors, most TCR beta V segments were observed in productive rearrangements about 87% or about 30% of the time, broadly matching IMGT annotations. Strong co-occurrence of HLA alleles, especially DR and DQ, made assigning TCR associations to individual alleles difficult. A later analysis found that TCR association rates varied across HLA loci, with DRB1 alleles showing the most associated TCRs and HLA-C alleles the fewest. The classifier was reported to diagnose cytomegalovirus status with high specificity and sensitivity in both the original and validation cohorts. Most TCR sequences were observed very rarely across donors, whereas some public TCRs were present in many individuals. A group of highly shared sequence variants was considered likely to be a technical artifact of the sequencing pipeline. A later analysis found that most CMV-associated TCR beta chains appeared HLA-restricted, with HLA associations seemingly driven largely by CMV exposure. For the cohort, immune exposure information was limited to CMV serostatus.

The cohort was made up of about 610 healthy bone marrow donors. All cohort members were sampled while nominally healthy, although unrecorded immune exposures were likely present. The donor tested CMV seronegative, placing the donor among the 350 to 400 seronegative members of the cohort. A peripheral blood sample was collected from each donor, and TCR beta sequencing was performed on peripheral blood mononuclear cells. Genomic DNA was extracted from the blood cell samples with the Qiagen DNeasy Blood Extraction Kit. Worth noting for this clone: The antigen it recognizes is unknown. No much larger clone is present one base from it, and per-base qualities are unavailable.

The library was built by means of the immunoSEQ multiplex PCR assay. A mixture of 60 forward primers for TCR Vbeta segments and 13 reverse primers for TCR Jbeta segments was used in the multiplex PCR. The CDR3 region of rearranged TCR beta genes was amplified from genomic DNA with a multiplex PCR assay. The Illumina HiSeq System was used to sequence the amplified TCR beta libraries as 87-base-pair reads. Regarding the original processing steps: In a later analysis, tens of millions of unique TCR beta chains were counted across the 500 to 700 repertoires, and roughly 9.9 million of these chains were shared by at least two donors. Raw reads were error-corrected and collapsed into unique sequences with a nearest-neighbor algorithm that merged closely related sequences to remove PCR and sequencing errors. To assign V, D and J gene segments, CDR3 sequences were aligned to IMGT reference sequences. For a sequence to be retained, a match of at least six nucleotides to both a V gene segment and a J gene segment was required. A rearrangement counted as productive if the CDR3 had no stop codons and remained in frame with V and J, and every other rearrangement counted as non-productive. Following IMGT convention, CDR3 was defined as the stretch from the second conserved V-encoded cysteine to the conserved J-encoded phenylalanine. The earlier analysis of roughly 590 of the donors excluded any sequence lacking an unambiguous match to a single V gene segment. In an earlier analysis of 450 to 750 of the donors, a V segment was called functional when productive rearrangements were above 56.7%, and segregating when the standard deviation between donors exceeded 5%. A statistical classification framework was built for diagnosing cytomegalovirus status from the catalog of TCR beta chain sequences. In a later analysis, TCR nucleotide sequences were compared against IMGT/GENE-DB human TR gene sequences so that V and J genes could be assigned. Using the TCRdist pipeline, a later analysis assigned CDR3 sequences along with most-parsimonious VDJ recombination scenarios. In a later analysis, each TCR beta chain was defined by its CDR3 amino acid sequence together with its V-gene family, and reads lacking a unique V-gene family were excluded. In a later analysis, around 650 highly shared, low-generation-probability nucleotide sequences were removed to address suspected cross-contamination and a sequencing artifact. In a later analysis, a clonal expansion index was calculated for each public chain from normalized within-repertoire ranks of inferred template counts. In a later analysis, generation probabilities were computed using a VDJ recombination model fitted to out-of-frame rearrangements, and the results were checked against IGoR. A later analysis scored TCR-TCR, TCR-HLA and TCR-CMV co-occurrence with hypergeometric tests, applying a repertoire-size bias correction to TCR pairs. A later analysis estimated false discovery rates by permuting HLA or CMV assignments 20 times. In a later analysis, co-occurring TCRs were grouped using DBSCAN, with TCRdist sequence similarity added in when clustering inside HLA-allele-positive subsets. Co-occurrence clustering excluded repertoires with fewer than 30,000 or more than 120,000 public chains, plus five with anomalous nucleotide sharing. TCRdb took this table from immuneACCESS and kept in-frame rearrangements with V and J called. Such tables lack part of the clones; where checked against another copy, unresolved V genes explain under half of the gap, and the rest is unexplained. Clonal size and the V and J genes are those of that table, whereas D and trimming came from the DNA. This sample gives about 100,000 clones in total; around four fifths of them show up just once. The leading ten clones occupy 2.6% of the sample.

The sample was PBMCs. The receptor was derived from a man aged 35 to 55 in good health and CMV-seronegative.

The CDR3 reads as follows: CASSPGTSGGADIQYF. The DNA reads as follows: TGTGCCAGCAGCCCAGGGACTAGCGGGGGGGCAGACATTCAGTACTTC. The rearranged chain carries TRBV6-4 and TRBJ2-4; 16 bases in between match TRBD2. CDR1 and CDR2, looked up from the germline V gene, are MRHNA and SNTAGT. V loses 6 bases at its end and J loses 8 bases; junction bases beyond the gene matches: 7. Including cysteine and phenylalanine, the CDR3 has 16 amino acids. The CDR3 DNA has 48 bases and is translated from base 1.